This TCR beta chain was captured by sequencing in a study of blood T cells in healthy people across ages (dated by TCRdb to between 2015 and 2017). For the wider study: Template switching captured roughly one uniquely barcoded TCR beta cDNA molecule per two T cells in model experiments. The study measured age-related changes in TCR beta repertoire diversity using deep sequencing normalized with unique cDNA molecular identifiers. Donors were grouped into four age groups: young (average roughly 17 years), middle-aged (39), aged (about 59) and long-lived (about 82). Donors of different ages were randomly distributed across sequencing lanes to avoid experimental bias. Two additional independent replicas of 1 million unique cDNA reads from the same blood draw were analyzed for two donors (one aged 18 to 29 and one aged 80 or older).

Results the study describes overall, beyond this receptor: Because profiling used bulk unsorted PBMCs, naive and antigen-experienced compartments could not be compared conclusively. As age increased, observed TCR beta diversity per million T cells dropped in a roughly linear way, and a significant reduction was already evident by age 40. Donor CMV infection status was unknown, potentially confounding age-related changes in expanded clonotypes. Total diversity estimates from one million sequenced T cells were considered lower bounds and underestimates. Compared with the aged group, the long-lived group had more naive CD4+ T cells, fewer expanded clones and increased TCR diversity, a pattern suggesting age selection. The percentage of naive T cells measured by flow cytometry correlated strongly with observed TCR beta diversity.

V is clipped by 6 bases and J by 7 bases, and the sequence between their germline boundaries is 33 bases long. CDR1 and CDR2, looked up from the germline V gene, are MNHNS and SASEGT. From the cysteine through the phenylalanine, the CDR3 covers 20 amino acids. Only the CDR3 DNA is retained, 60 bases long and in frame from the first base. In the case of this clonotype: Its antigen remains undetermined. Base qualities are not provided; no much larger clone lies one nucleotide away.

The donors were about 40 Caucasian individuals from Russia, aged roughly 6 to 95 years, who were systemically healthy. Roughly 9.5 milliliters of peripheral blood were drawn from each donor into EDTA-treated Vacutainer tubes. PBMCs were isolated by Ficoll-Paque density-gradient centrifugation, with at least 7 million obtained per sample. Trizol reagent was used to extract total RNA from the PBMCs, yielding at least 5 micrograms per sample. For every donor, flow cytometry on a PBMC aliquot measured the percentage of naive CD45RAhigh/CD27high T cells. Library prep was done by 5' RACE. Instrument used: Illumina HiSeq 2500. A second PCR of about 6 to 11 cycles was run with a J-beta primer mix and a sample-barcoded 5' primer. Each TCR beta cDNA molecule received a unique molecular identifier from a template-switch 5' adaptor carrying 12 random nucleotides. At least 2.5 million CDR3-containing paired-end reads were obtained from each sample. The Mint cDNA synthesis kit, primed by a TRBC-specific oligonucleotide, was used to synthesize first-strand cDNA from all RNA. After uracil-DNA glycosylase treatment, a first 18-cycle PCR used universal primers M1SS and BC2_uni_R on all cDNA. The authors' pipeline ran thus. For normalization, 1 million high-quality reads, each with a distinct molecular identifier, were randomly selected from each sample. Reads sharing molecular identifiers were discarded rather than binned into consensus sequences. MiTCR, run with a Q25 quality threshold and the strictest error-elimination algorithm, handled CDR3 identification, clonotype clustering and error correction. A nonparametric unseen species model using Euler transformation provided a lower-bound estimate of total TCR beta diversity. TCRdb took the public reads, trimmed them with fastp at Q25, ran MiXCR for clone calling and kept in-frame beta chains. For every CDR3 protein sequence, its rows merge into one entry that carries the most common genes and DNA. The V and J calls and clone size are TCRdb's, not the authors'. The sample records about 1.8 million distinct CDR3 sequences, about 50% of which are singletons. More than 2% of the sample is held by the ten biggest clonotypes.

The chain is assembled from TRBV6-1 and TRBJ1-4; the best D guess is TRBD1, with 6 bases matching. The TCR originated in a woman between 40 and 55 years old in good health. Sequenced sample: blood. The DNA sequence is TGTGCCAGCAGCGATCTACTCGCCCGCAGGGAGACGGGGGCTATTGAAAAACTGTTTTTT. Translated, this is CASSDLLARRETGAIEKLFF.